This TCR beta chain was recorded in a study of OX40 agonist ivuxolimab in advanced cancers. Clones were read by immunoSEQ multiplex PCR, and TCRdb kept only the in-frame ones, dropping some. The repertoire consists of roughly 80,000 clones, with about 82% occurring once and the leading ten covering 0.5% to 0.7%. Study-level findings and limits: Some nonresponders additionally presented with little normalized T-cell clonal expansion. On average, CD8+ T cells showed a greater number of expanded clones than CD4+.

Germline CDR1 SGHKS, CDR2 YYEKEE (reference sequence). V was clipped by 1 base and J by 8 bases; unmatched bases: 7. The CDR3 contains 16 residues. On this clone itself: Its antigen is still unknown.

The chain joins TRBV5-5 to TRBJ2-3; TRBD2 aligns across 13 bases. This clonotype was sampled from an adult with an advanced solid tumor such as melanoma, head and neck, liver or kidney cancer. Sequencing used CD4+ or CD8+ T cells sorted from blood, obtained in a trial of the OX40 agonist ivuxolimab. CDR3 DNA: TGTGCCAGCAGCTTGCGGGGGACTAGCGGGGTCGGTACGCAGTATTTT. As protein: CASSLRGTSGVGTQYF.